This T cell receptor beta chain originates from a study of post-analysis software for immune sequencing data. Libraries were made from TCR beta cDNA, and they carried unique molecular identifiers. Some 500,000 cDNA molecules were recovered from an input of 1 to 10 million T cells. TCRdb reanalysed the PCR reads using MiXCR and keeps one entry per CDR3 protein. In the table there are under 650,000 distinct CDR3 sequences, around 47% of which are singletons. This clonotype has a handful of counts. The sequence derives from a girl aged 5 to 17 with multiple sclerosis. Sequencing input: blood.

For the CDR3, the DNA is TGTGCCAGCAGTTTACTAGCGGGGCCGCACAGCACAGATACGCAGTATTTT. Translated: CASSLLAGPHSTDTQYF. The genes are TRBV12-3 or TRBV12-4 and TRBJ2-3, with TRBD2 matching 9 bases. V lost 2 bases to trimming and J lost 0 bases; unmatched junction nucleotides: 6. CDR3 size: 17 residues.